The 28 T cell receptor beta chains presented below share a single source sample, sequenced in a study of T cells after yellow fever vaccination. TCRdb recomputed calls from the 5' RACE reads with MiXCR, one row per CDR3 protein. Of over 110,000 distinct CDR3 sequences listed, roughly 8% are singletons. This specimen was CD4+ T cells sorted from PBMCs, taken 5 days after the yellow fever booster vaccination. These receptors were collected from a man between 25 and 39 years old who received the YFV17D yellow fever vaccine.

This clonotype was found many times. The rearrangement links TRBV24-1 to TRBJ2-1; 10 bases match TRBD1. The CDR3 is 15 residues long. In germline, CDR1 is KGHDR, CDR2 SFDVKD. Trimming at V came to 5 bases and at J to 6 bases, leaving 6 bases not matched to a gene. The CDR3 DNA sequence: TGTGCCACCAGTGGGGGACAGGGGATCTCCAATGAGCAGTTCTTC. Translation: CATSGGQGISNEQFF.

This clonotype was counted many times. The V and J genes are TRBV28 and TRBJ1-1, with unresolved D. The CDR3 length is 14 residues. CDR1 and CDR2 (germline): MDHEN, SYDVKM. The germline V and J ends were trimmed by 6 bases and 3 bases, with 14 bases remaining between them. DNA of the CDR3: TGTGCCAGCAGAACCTCCGACAAGCACACTGAAGCTTTCTTT. Encoded protein: CASRTSDKHTEAFF.

On this clonotype: Being one base from a much bigger clone, this may be a read error. V gene TRBV7-2 combines with J gene TRBJ2-7, with 8 positions matching TRBD2. CDR1 and CDR2 (germline): SGHTA, FQGNSA. The CDR3 extends over 14 amino acids. DNA of the CDR3: TGTGCCAGCAGCTTAGAGGCGGGAGGCTACAAGCAGTACTTC. Its translation is CASSLEAGGYKQYF.

This clonotype has ten or more counts. CDR3 sequence: CASSLAGGLTGELFF. The CDR3 DNA reads TGCGCCAGCAGCTTGGCCGGGGGGCTCACCGGGGAGCTGTTTTTT. The chain employs TRBV5-1 and TRBJ2-2; the D gene is possibly TRBD2 (7 bases). Germline CDR1 and CDR2: SGHRS and YFSETQ. The CDR3 contains 15 residues. Trimming stripped 0 bases from V and 4 bases from J, with 10 bases between.

The V and J genes are TRBV12-3 or TRBV12-4 and TRBJ2-1, with 10 positions matching TRBD2. This CDR3 comprises 18 residues. CDR3 nucleotide sequence: TGTACCTTCTGTTTAGCGCTCGCTAGCGGGAGCGAGGTGGATGAGCAGTTCTTC. This encodes CTFCLALASGSEVDEQFF.

This clonotype was seen many times. The chain recombines TRBV12-3 or TRBV12-4 with TRBJ2-7; 10 bases map to TRBD2. V was clipped by 6 bases and J by 2 bases; unmatched bases: 7. The CDR3 spans 15 residues. CDR3 coding DNA: TGTGCCAGCAGCCATAGCGGGGGGAACACCTACGAGCAGTACTTC. Translated: CASSHSGGNTYEQYF.

In this sample, this clonotype turned up many times. V and J are TRBV5-1 and TRBJ2-7, with 8 bases lining up with TRBD2. The germline V gene has CDR1 SGHRS and CDR2 YFSETQ. Trimming cost V 4 bases and J 5 bases; bases outside gene matches: 14. This CDR3 has 16 residues. The chain's CDR3 is CASSHGLAQGGNEQYF. CDR3 bases: TGCGCCAGCAGCCATGGACTAGCCCAAGGGGGTAACGAGCAGTACTTC.

In this sample, this clonotype turned up many times. The chain recombines TRBV6-5 with TRBJ1-2; TRBD1 is a possible D gene (5 bases). V lost 0 bases to trimming and J lost 4 bases, with 12 bases between them. The CDR3 totals 15 residues. Germline CDR1 is MNHEY and CDR2 is SVGAGI. DNA for the CDR3: TGTGCCAGCAGTTACTCGAGTCGGGGCAGCTATGGCTACACCTTC. Translating gives CASSYSSRGSYGYTF.

This clonotype was found many times. V gene TRBV5-8 combines with J gene TRBJ2-5, with 8 bases lining up with TRBD1. The V segment lost 0 bases and the J segment 5 bases; nucleotides outside the gene matches: 9. The germline V gene encodes CDR1 SGHTS and CDR2 YDEGEE. The CDR3 is 16 residues long. CDR3 nucleotide sequence: TGTGCCAGCAGCTTGGGAACCGGACAGGGTCTGGAGACCCAGTACTTC. Protein: CASSLGTGQGLETQYF. Using reference TRBV5-8 and TRBJ2-5 for the parts outside the CDR3, the full variable domain is EAGVTQSPTHLIKTRGQQATLRCSPISGHTSVYWYQQALGLGLQFLLWYDEGEERNRGNFPPRFSGRQFPNYSSELNVNALELEDSALYLCASSLGTGQGLETQYFGPGTRLLVL.

This clonotype was recorded many times. This chain links TRBV5-1 with TRBJ2-1, with 11 bases lining up with TRBD2. Germline CDR1 and CDR2: SGHRS and YFSETQ. The CDR3 length is 14 residues. The J segment lost 9 bases and the V segment lost 4 bases, leaving 6 bases of the junction unmatched. The DNA of the CDR3 is TGCGCCAGCAGCGGTAGCGGGAGGGTTGGTGAGCAGTTCTTC. It is translated as CASSGSGRVGEQFF.

Ten or more counts support this clonotype. The chain carries TRBV28 and TRBJ2-1; 8 bases are a match to TRBD2. The CDR3 consists of 15 residues. CDR1 and CDR2 from the germline V gene are MDHEN and SYDVKM. The trim removed 6 bases at V and 6 bases at J, leaving 10 bases unmatched. The CDR3 nucleotides are TGTGCCAGCAGCCCAAGCCCCGCGGGGGGCAATGAGCAGTTCTTC. Its protein product is CASSPSPAGGNEQFF. The full variable domain, with the rest looked up from reference TRBV28 and TRBJ2-1, is DVKVTQSSRYLVKRTGEKVFLECVQDMDHENMFWYRQDPGLGLRLIYFSYDVKMKEKGDIPEGYSVSREKKERFSLILESASTNQTSMYLCASSPSPAGGNEQFFGPGTRLTVL.

This clonotype was found many times. V is TRBV19 and J is TRBJ1-1; 8 bases are a match to TRBD1. The CDR3 runs 14 residues. V shed 7 bases and J 6 bases; nucleotides not matched to a gene: 10. Germline V CDR1 and CDR2: LNHDA, SQIVND (reference sequence). DNA for the CDR3: TGTGCCAGTACCAGGGACAGGCCTTTCTCTGAAGCTTTCTTT. It encodes CASTRDRPFSEAFF.

The CDR3 loop is CSARVQLRGSGNTIYF. CDR3 DNA: TGCAGTGCTAGAGTTCAGCTTAGGGGGTCTGGAAACACCATATATTTT. The chain joins TRBV20-1 to TRBJ1-3, with D tentatively TRBD1 (6 bases). V lost 1 base and J 1 base, leaving 14 bases between the germline ends. This CDR3 is 16 amino acids long. From germline, CDR1 is DFQATT and CDR2 SNEGSKA (reference sequence).

In this sample, this clonotype turned up many times. The gene calls are TRBV7-9 and TRBJ2-1; the D is unclear. The CDR3 has 14 residues. V lost 3 bases and J lost 0, with 6 bases in between. Germline CDR1 reads SEHNR; CDR2 reads FQNEAQ (reference sequence). The CDR3: CASSFGSSYNEQFF. Here the CDR3 DNA reads TGTGCCAGCAGCTTCGGAAGCTCCTACAATGAGCAGTTCTTC. Filled out from reference TRBV7-9 and TRBJ2-1, the complete variable domain reads DTGVSQNPRHKITKRGQNVTFRCDPISEHNRLYWYRQTLGQGPEFLTYFQNEAQLEKSRLLSDRFSAERPKGSFSTLEIQRTEQGDSAMYLCASSFGSSYNEQFFGPGTRLTVL.

This clonotype has at least ten counts. The chain carries TRBV12-3 or TRBV12-4 and TRBJ1-5; no clear D. Trimming took 3 bases from V and 2 from J, leaving 5 bases between them. The CDR3 runs 13 residues. The CDR3 loop reads CASSFSGNQPQHF. The CDR3, as DNA: TGTGCCAGCAGTTTTTCAGGCAATCAGCCCCAGCATTTT.

This clonotype was counted a few times. The gene calls are TRBV7-6 and TRBJ2-7, with D perhaps matching TRBD2 (5 bases). Between the trimmed V and J ends, which lost 5 bases and 7 bases, there was a span of 21 bases. This CDR3 has 15 amino acids. The germline gives CDR1 SGHVS, CDR2 FNYEAQ. The CDR3 reads CASSPTEASLREQYF. CDR3 coding DNA: TGTGCCAGCAGCCCTACGGAGGCTTCCCTCCGGGAGCAGTACTTC.

On this clonotype itself: This may arise from a read error, as a much more abundant clone is one base away. The V call is TRBV3-1, the J call TRBJ2-3; TRBD2 matches 8 bases. Germline V gene sequence: CDR1 LGHDT, CDR2 YNNKEL (reference sequence). This CDR3 has 14 residues. Trimming cost V 0 bases and J 9 bases; bases outside gene matches: 5. CDR3 in amino acids: CASSQEAGEYTQYF. The CDR3 nucleotides are TGTGCCAGCAGCCAAGAAGCGGGAGAGTACACGCAGTATTTT.

This clonotype was counted many times. The chain joins TRBV6-2 or TRBV6-3 to TRBJ1-2; a weak D match, TRBD1 (5 bases). Germline V CDR1 and CDR2: MNHEY, SVGEGT. Trimming pared 5 bases from V and 4 bases from J, leaving 17 bases between. The CDR3 totals 15 residues. The CDR3 DNA reads TGTGCCAGCAGTAACCTCAACCGGGACGCCTATGGCTACACCTTC. It yields the protein CASSNLNRDAYGYTF.

This clonotype was counted many times. The chain uses TRBV4-3 and TRBJ2-1, with 9 bases identical to TRBD2. The V segment lost 0 bases and the J segment 0 bases; nucleotides outside the gene matches: 12. The germline V gene has CDR1 LGHNA and CDR2 YSLEER. The CDR3 is 20 residues long. This CDR3 is CASSQDSGGSGRPSYNEQFF. DNA of the CDR3: TGCGCCAGCAGCCAAGATTCGGGGGGTAGCGGGAGACCCTCCTACAATGAGCAGTTCTTC.

This clonotype has at least ten counts. V usage is TRBV20-1 and J usage is TRBJ2-1, with D perhaps matching TRBD2 (6 bases). The germline CDR1 and CDR2 sequences are DFQATT and SNEGSKA (reference sequence). CDR3 size: 13 residues. Between the trimmed V and J ends, which lost 4 bases and 8 bases, there was a span of 15 bases. CDR3 DNA: TGCAGTGCTACTTCGACTAGTAACTATGAGCAGTTCTTC. Translation gives CSATSTSNYEQFF.

The table lists this clonotype with many counts. The gene calls are TRBV20-1 and TRBJ1-2; D is uncertain. Germline lookup yields CDR1 DFQATT and CDR2 SNEGSKA (reference sequence). The V and J ends lost 0 bases and 14 bases respectively, with 10 bases between them. The CDR3 covers 10 residues. The CDR3 is CSARERVQTF. The CDR3 nucleotides are TGCAGTGCTAGAGAGCGGGTCCAAACCTTC.

The rearrangement uses TRBV4-2 and TRBJ2-3; no firm D call. The CDR3 length is 12 residues. Trimming pared 0 bases from V and 12 bases from J, leaving 10 bases between. Per the germline V gene, CDR1 is LGHNA and CDR2 is YNFKEQ. The CDR3 bases are TGTGCCAGCAGCCAAGATCGCCTAGGACAGTATTTT. Translated, it gives CASSQDRLGQYF.

In this sample, this clonotype turned up many times. V gene TRBV30 combines with J gene TRBJ2-1; 10 bases map to TRBD2. The germline gives CDR1 GTSNPN, CDR2 SVGIG (reference sequence). CDR3 length: 16 amino acids. With V trimmed by 2 bases and J by 4 bases, 8 bases remained unmatched. CDR3 sequence reads: CAWSTLAGELYNEQFF. DNA of the CDR3: TGTGCCTGGAGTACCCTAGCGGGAGAGCTTTACAATGAGCAGTTCTTC.

This chain joins TRBV20-1 and TRBJ2-7, with no clear D. Germline V CDR1 and CDR2: DFQATT, SNEGSKA (reference sequence). Trimming left V 4 bases short and J 3 bases short, with 13 bases between. The CDR3 consists of 13 residues. DNA for the CDR3: TGCAGTGCTACAAGGGCCAGAGACTACGAGCAGTACTTC. Translation gives CSATRARDYEQYF.

The rearrangement uses TRBV6-5 and TRBJ2-7, with TRBD2 matching over 9 bases. After removal of 7 bases from V and 2 bases from J, the junction contained 9 bases not matched to a gene. CDR1 is MNHEY, CDR2 SVGAGI, per germline. This CDR3 contains 15 residues. The CDR3 nucleotides are TGTGCCAGCACCCCCGTAGCGGGAGTACCCTACGAGCAGTACTTC. Encoded protein: CASTPVAGVPYEQYF.

This clonotype was counted at least ten times. This sequence joins TRBV7-2 and TRBJ2-3; 9 bases align to TRBD2. This CDR3 contains 14 residues. J lost 8 bases, V lost 7 bases, and 10 bases had no gene match. Per the germline V gene, CDR1 is SGHTA and CDR2 is FQGNSA. CDR3 in DNA: TGTGCCAGCATCCTTAGCGGGGGCAGCGGTACGCAGTATTTT. As protein: CASILSGGSGTQYF.

The V and J genes are TRBV10-3 and TRBJ2-5; 8 nucleotides agree with TRBD1. This CDR3 is 14 amino acids long. Trimming at V came to 6 bases and at J to 3 bases, leaving 6 bases not matched to a gene. From germline, CDR1 is ENHRY and CDR2 SYGVKD. CDR3 sequence reads: CAIRAGTGEETQYF. As DNA, the CDR3 is TGTGCCATCAGGGCCGGGACAGGAGAAGAGACCCAGTACTTC.

This rearrangement joins TRBV3-1 to TRBJ2-3; possible D gene TRBD2, 6 bases. Germline loops: CDR1 LGHDT, CDR2 YNNKEL (reference sequence). This CDR3 is 13 amino acids long. The V gene lost 4 bases and the J gene lost 13 bases, with 18 bases spanning the gap. CDR3 amino acids: CASSPSLSGLEYF. The CDR3 region has the DNA TGTGCCAGCAGCCCCTCCCTGAGCGGGCTGGAGTATTTT.